This T cell receptor beta chain came from a study of patients and donors after allogeneic stem cell transplantation. The table lists this clonotype with a few counts. TCRdb reprocessed the RT-PCR reads via MiXCR and lists one record per CDR3 protein. The profile shows about a million distinct CDR3 sequences, over 15% of them singletons. V lost 5 bases and J 7 bases, leaving 8 bases between the germline ends. This CDR3 has 12 amino acids. Per germline, CDR1 SGHAT and CDR2 FQNNGV. The TCR originated in a human donor who was either an allogeneic HSCT recipient or a stem cell or donor lymphocyte infusion donor (not recorded which). It is not recorded whose cells these are; they may come from a transplant donor. V is TRBV11-2 and J is TRBJ2-2; D is unresolved. Material for sequencing was blood, either unsorted or a sorted T cell fraction (not recorded which). CDR3 sequence (DNA): TGTGCCAGCAGCCTCGTTCACGGGGAGCTGTTTTTT. This gives the protein CASSLVHGELFF. Looking up the rest from reference TRBV11-2 and TRBJ2-2 gives the full variable domain: EAGVAQSPRYKIIEKRQSVAFWCNPISGHATLYWYQQILGQGPKLLIQFQNNGVVDDSQLPKDRFSAERLKGVDSTLKIQPAKLEDSAVYLCASSLVHGELFFGEGSRLTVL.